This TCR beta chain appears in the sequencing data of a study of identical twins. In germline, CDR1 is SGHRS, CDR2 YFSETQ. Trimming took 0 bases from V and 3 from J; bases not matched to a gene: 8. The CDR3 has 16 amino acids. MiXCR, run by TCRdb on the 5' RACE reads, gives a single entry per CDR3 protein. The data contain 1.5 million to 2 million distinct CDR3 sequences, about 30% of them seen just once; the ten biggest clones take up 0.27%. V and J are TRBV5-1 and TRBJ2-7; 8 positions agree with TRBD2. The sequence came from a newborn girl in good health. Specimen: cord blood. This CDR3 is CASSLVGLGLYYEQYF. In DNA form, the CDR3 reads TGCGCCAGCAGCTTGGTGGGACTAGGGCTTTACTACGAGCAGTACTTC.